This entry lists 8 T cell receptor beta chains sequenced from one sample in a study of cytomegalovirus exposure and HLA in healthy donors. The PCR was carried out with 60 Vbeta primers and 13 Jbeta primers. Method: immunoSEQ multiplex PCR; TCRdb's copy keeps in-frame clones and lacks some. Of about 96,000 clones detected, around 74% appear once; the ten largest clones hold around 3%. The sequenced sample was PBMCs. The receptor set was obtained from a female donor in good health and CMV-seropositive.

The gene calls are TRBV10-3 and TRBJ2-5; D call uncertain. From germline, CDR1 is ENHRY and CDR2 SYGVKD. V was cut by 2 bases and J by 4 bases, with 14 bases left in between. CDR3 length: 15 amino acids. CDR3 amino acids: CAISERKAVGETQYF. The CDR3 nucleotides are TGTGCCATCAGTGAGCGAAAGGCGGTGGGAGAGACCCAGTACTTC.

The rearrangement links TRBV5-4 to TRBJ2-5, with 8 bases fitting TRBD2. The germline gives CDR1 SGHNT, CDR2 YYREEE (reference sequence). The V segment lost 4 bases and the J segment 5 bases; nucleotides outside the gene matches: 7. This CDR3 is built from 14 residues. CDR3 nucleotide sequence: TGTGCCAGCAGCCCAGGGACTAGATCGGAGACCCAGTACTTC. Translation gives CASSPGTRSETQYF.

J is TRBJ2-7 and V is TRBV30; tentative D call: TRBD2 (6 bases). This CDR3 is built from 13 residues. Germline CDR1 reads GTSNPN; CDR2 reads SVGIG (reference sequence). Trimming left V 4 bases short and J 5 bases short, with 15 bases between. Here the CDR3 reads CAWTPEGFDEQYF. In DNA form, the CDR3 reads TGTGCCTGGACCCCGGAGGGTTTCGACGAGCAGTACTTC. The full variable domain, with the rest looked up from reference TRBV30 and TRBJ2-7, is SQTIHQWPATLVQPVGSPLSLECTVEGTSNPNLYWYRQAAGRGLQLLFYSVGIGQISSEVPQNLSASRPQDRQFILSSKKLLLSDSGFYLCAWTPEGFDEQYFGPGTRLTVT.

The J gene is TRBJ1-2, the V gene TRBV28; TRBD1 agrees at 9 bases. Germline loops: CDR1 MDHEN, CDR2 SYDVKM. The CDR3 has 16 amino acids. Losses at the gene ends were 2 bases for V and 2 bases for J; bases not matched to a gene: 6. For the CDR3, the DNA is TGTGCCAGCAGTTTAACGGGACAGGGAGCCAACTATGGCTACACCTTC. It codes for CASSLTGQGANYGYTF.

The CDR3 DNA is TGTGCCAGCAGCCAACAGGCGGTCTCCTACAATGAGCAGTTCTTC. Amino acid sequence: CASSQQAVSYNEQFF. The rearrangement uses TRBV6-6 and TRBJ2-1; a weak D match, TRBD1 (5 bases). Germline assignment: CDR1 MNHNY and CDR2 SVGAGI (reference sequence). The CDR3 length is 15 residues. V was trimmed by 6 bases and J by 0 bases, leaving 12 bases between them.

The chain carries TRBV28 and TRBJ2-3, with 8 bases fitting TRBD2. This CDR3 has 16 amino acids. Germline V CDR1 and CDR2: MDHEN, SYDVKM. With V trimmed by 5 bases and J by 5 bases, 12 bases remained unmatched. This chain's CDR3 is CASSTLGLAGRDTQYF. CDR3 DNA sequence: TGTGCCAGCAGTACTCTCGGTTTAGCGGGGAGAGATACGCAGTATTTT.

At least ten counts were recorded for this clone. V gene TRBV11-3 combines with J gene TRBJ2-7, with 8 nucleotides matching TRBD1. The CDR3 runs to 13 residues. V trimming: 5 bases; J trimming: 4 bases; junction bases outside the gene matches: 4. Germline lookup yields CDR1 SGHNT and CDR2 YENEEA. The CDR3 loop is CASSLGQDYEQYF. The CDR3 bases are TGTGCCAGCAGCCTGGGACAGGATTACGAGCAGTACTTC.

This rearrangement joins TRBV28 to TRBJ2-5, with a weak D call TRBD2 (5 bases). Germline lookup yields CDR1 MDHEN and CDR2 SYDVKM. The CDR3 extends over 13 amino acids. V was clipped by 5 bases and J by 8 bases, with 15 bases between them. The CDR3 sequence is CASSHTGTDTQYF. The CDR3 DNA sequence: TGTGCCAGCAGTCACACGGGAACAGACACCCAGTACTTC.